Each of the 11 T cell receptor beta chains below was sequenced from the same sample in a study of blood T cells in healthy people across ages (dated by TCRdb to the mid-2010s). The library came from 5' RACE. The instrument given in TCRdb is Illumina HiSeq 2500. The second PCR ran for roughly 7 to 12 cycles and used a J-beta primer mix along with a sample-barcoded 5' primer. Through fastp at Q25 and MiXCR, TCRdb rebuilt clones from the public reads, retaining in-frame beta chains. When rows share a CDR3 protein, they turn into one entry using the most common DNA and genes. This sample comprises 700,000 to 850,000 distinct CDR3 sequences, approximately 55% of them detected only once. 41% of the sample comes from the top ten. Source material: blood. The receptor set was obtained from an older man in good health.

CDR3 amino acids: CSASGVIETQYF. Here the CDR3 DNA reads TGCAGTGCTAGTGGGGTAATTGAGACCCAGTACTTC. J is TRBJ2-5 and V is TRBV20-1, with D unclear. V was shortened by 3 bases and J by 5 bases, with 10 bases between the two germline ends. From germline, CDR1 is DFQATT and CDR2 SNEGSKA (reference sequence). The CDR3 runs to 12 residues.

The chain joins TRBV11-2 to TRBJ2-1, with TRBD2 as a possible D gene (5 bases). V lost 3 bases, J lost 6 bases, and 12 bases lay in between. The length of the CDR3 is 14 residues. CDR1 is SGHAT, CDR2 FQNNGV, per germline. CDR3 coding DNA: TGTGCCAGCAGCTTCCTCGACTACCGCAATGAGCAGTTCTTC. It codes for CASSFLDYRNEQFF.

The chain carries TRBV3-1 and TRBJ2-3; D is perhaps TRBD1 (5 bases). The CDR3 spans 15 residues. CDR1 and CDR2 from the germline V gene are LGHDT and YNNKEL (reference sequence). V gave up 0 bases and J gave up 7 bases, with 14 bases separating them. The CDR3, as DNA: TGTGCCAGCAGCCAAGATCTTCCGACAGCTAATACGCAGTATTTT. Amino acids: CASSQDLPTANTQYF.

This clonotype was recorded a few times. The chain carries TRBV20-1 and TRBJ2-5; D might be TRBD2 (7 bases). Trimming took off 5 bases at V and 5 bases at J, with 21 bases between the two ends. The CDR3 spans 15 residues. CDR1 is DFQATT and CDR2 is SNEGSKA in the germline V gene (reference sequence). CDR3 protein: CSAPRGGGTQETQYF. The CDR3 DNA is TGCAGTGCTCCCAGAGGGGGGGGTACTCAGGAGACCCAGTACTTC.

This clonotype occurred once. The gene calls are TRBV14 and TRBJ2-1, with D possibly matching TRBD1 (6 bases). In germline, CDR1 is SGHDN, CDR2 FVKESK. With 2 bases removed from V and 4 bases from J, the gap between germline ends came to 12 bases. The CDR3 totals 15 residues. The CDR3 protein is CASSQIQGGYNEQFF. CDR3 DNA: TGTGCCAGCAGCCAAATACAGGGCGGATACAATGAGCAGTTCTTC. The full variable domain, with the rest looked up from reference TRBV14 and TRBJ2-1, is EAGVTQFPSHSVIEKGQTVTLRCDPISGHDNLYWYRRVMGKEIKFLLHFVKESKQDESGMPNNRFLAERTGGTYSTLKVQPAELEDSGVYFCASSQIQGGYNEQFFGPGTRLTVL.

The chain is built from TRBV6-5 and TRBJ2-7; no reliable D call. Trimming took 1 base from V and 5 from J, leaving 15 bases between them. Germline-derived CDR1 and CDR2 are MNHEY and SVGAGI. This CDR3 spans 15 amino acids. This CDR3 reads CASSYLASSADEQYF. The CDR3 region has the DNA TGTGCCAGCAGTTACTTGGCATCCTCGGCCGACGAGCAGTACTTC.

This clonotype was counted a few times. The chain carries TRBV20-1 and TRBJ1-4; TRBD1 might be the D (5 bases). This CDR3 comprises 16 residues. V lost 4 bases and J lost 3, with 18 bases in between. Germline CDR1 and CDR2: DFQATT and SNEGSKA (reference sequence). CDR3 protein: CSAKDILRASNEKLFF. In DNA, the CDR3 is TGCAGTGCTAAGGACATACTCAGGGCGTCTAATGAAAAACTGTTTTTT.

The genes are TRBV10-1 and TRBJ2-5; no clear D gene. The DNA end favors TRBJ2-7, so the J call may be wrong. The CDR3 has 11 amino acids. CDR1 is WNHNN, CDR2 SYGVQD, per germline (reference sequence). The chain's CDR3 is CASLPIYEQYF. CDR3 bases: TGCGCCAGCCTACCCATCTACGAGCAGTACTTC.

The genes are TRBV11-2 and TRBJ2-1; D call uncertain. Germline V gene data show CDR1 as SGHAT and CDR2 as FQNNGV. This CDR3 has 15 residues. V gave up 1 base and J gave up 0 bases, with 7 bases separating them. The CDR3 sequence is CASSLGYNSYNEQFF. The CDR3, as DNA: TGTGCCAGCAGCTTAGGGTATAACTCCTACAATGAGCAGTTCTTC.

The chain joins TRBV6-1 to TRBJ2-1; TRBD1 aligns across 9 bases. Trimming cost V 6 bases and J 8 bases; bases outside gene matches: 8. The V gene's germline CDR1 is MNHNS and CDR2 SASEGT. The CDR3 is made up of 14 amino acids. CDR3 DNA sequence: TGTGCCAGCAGGGGGACAGGGAAGTTCGATGAGCAGTTCTTC. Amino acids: CASRGTGKFDEQFF.

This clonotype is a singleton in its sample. CDR3 sequence: CASSARTGTSVKTQYF. The CDR3 bases are TGTGCCAGCAGTGCCCGAACCGGGACTAGCGTAAAGACCCAGTACTTC. The gene calls are TRBV12-3 or TRBV12-4 and TRBJ2-5, with 10 bases that match TRBD2. V lost 5 bases to trimming and J lost 6 bases; unmatched junction nucleotides: 12. This CDR3 spans 16 amino acids.